A selection of T cell receptor beta chains follows, all from one sample in a study of T cell responses to AZD1222 COVID-19 vaccine. Profiled with immunoSEQ multiplex PCR; TCRdb holds only in-frame clones, not every one. The data show 35,000 to 55,000 clones, with 80% seen just once and about 22% held by the top ten. The sequences come from peripheral blood, collected 28 days after the second dose of the MenACWY control vaccine. These TCRs come from an adult who received the MenACWY meningococcal vaccine as a control. Each CDR3 is given with its conserved first and last residue. The D gene is left open where the match is weak. Some rows mark clone size as missing; the rest say once, few, many or name a class of expanded clone.

TRBJ2-7	TRBV2	TRBD2	few	TGTGCCAGCAGTAAAGGTAGTGGGACTAGAGGGACCTACGAGCAGTACTTC	CASSKGSGTRGTYEQYF
TRBJ2-7	TRBV15	TRBD1	.	TGTGCCACCAGCAGAGGGACAGGGGTCCCCTACGAGCAGTACTTC	CATSRGTGVPYEQYF
TRBJ1-1	TRBV3-1/TRBV3-2	.	.	TGTGCCAGCAGCCCCGCCCTGGTGCAGTCGGCTTTCTTT	CASSPALVQSAFF
TRBJ2-7	TRBV2	.	medium-sized	TGTGCCAGCAGGGCCGTAACTGGGTACGAGCAGTACTTC	CASRAVTGYEQYF
TRBJ2-1	TRBV2	.	.	TGTGCCAGCAGTGAACCCGTTTTCGGGAACAATGAGCAGTTCTTC	CASSEPVFGNNEQFF
TRBJ2-7	TRBV19	.	once	TGTGCCAGTAGTATAGGTAGTAGCGGATCCTACGAGCAGTACTTC	CASSIGSSGSYEQYF
TRBJ1-3	TRBV5-6	.	.	TGTGCCAGCTGGTTTTCTGGAAACACCATATATTTT	CASWFSGNTIYF
TRBJ1-2	TRBV28	TRBD1	.	TGTGCCAGCGGTTTTACCGGGACAGGGGTCCGGGGCTACACCTTC	CASGFTGTGVRGYTF
TRBJ2-5	TRBV7-9	TRBD2	.	TGTGCCAGCAGCTTCACGGGACTAGCGGGGGTGGAGACCCAGTACTTC	CASSFTGLAGVETQYF
TRBJ2-5	TRBV18	TRBD1	.	TGTGCCAGCTCACCGGGGTTTTTTGAAGTTCGGGACAGGTGGTACCAAGAGACCCAGTACTTC	CASSPGFFEVRDRWYQETQYF
TRBJ2-3	TRBV18	.	.	TGTGCCAGCTCACCGCCAACAGATACGCAGTATTTT	CASSPPTDTQYF
TRBJ2-3	TRBV19	TRBD1	.	TGTGCCAGTAGTCCCAAGACAGGGGTTAGCACAGATACGCAGTATTTT	CASSPKTGVSTDTQYF
TRBJ2-1	TRBV10-3	TRBD2	.	TGTGCCATCAGTGCCCTAGCGGGCTCAAAAGCCAATGAGCAGTTCTTC	CAISALAGSKANEQFF
TRBJ1-1	TRBV15	.	.	TGTGCCACCAGCACCGTGGACGGAATGAACACTGAAGCTTTCTTT	CATSTVDGMNTEAFF
TRBJ1-1	TRBV6-1	.	.	TGTGCCAGCAGTGACGACGGTGAGAACACTGAAGCTTTCTTT	CASSDDGENTEAFF
TRBJ2-1	TRBV19	.	few	TGTGCCAGTAGTATTAGGGCAGACGAGCAGTTCTTC	CASSIRADEQFF
TRBJ1-4	TRBV19	.	.	TGTGCCAGTAGCGACACTAATGAAAAACTGTTTTTT	CASSDTNEKLFF
TRBJ1-2	TRBV5-1	TRBD1	medium-sized	TGCGCCAGCAGCTTAGAGGGACAGCCTTCCTATGGCTACACCTTC	CASSLEGQPSYGYTF
TRBJ2-1	TRBV3-1/TRBV3-2	.	.	TGTGCCAGCAGCCAAGGCGGGATCCGACTTACCTACAATGAGCAGTTCTTC	CASSQGGIRLTYNEQFF
TRBJ2-3	TRBV4-1	TRBD2	once	TGCGCCAGCAGCTACGGACTAGCGGGCACAGATACGCAGTATTTT	CASSYGLAGTDTQYF
TRBJ2-7	TRBV7-8	TRBD1	.	TGTGCCAGCAGCACCGTGACAGGGTACGAGCAGTACTTC	CASSTVTGYEQYF
TRBJ2-5	TRBV28	.	.	TGTGCCAGCAAGAGGTCCGGACACGCAGTGGAGACCCAGTACTTC	CASKRSGHAVETQYF
TRBJ1-6	TRBV25-1	.	.	TGTGCCAGCAGTCGCTCCGGAGCATCCTATAATTCACCCCTCCACTTT	CASSRSGASYNSPLHF
TRBJ1-5	TRBV6-5	.	.	TGTGCCAGCACTAGGGGCAAGGATCAGCCCCAGCATTTT	CASTRGKDQPQHF
TRBJ2-5	TRBV5-6	.	.	TGTGCCAGCAGCTCTACAGCTATCCAAGAGACCCAGTACTTC	CASSSTAIQETQYF
TRBJ2-2	TRBV6-4	TRBD2	.	TGTGCCAGCAGTGACTCTAGCGGGGGAAACACCGGGGAGCTGTTTTTT	CASSDSSGGNTGELFF
TRBJ1-2	TRBV5-1	TRBD1	.	TGCGCCAGCAGCAGCGGGGGACAGGGGGCGTCTGACTATGGCTACACCTTC	CASSSGGQGASDYGYTF
TRBJ1-2	TRBV6-1	TRBD1	few	TGTGCCAGCAGTGAGGATTTCCGGGACAGGGGGAACTATGGCTACACCTTC	CASSEDFRDRGNYGYTF
TRBJ2-1	TRBV19	.	.	TGTGCCAGTAGTGACCCACGGGGGGCCGAGCGGAATGAGCAGTTCTTC	CASSDPRGAERNEQFF
TRBJ2-5	TRBV4-2	.	.	TGTGCCAGCAGCCAAGGGGGTCCTGGGGGGCAAGAGACCCAGTACTTC	CASSQGGPGGQETQYF
TRBJ2-1	TRBV7-2	TRBD2	few	TGTGCCAGCAGCGTACTCGGGACTAGCAGCAATGAGCAGTTCTTC	CASSVLGTSSNEQFF
TRBJ2-1	TRBV28	.	.	TGTGCCAGCAGTTCCGCCCTAACCTACAATGAGCAGTTCTTC	CASSSALTYNEQFF
TRBJ1-6	TRBV27	TRBD1	.	TGTGCCAGCAGTTCTAGACAGGGGTATTCACCCCTCCACTTT	CASSSRQGYSPLHF
TRBJ1-1	TRBV5-1	TRBD1	.	TGCGCCAGCAGCTTGGGGGCCAGGGGGCAGCTGAACACTGAAGCTTTCTTT	CASSLGARGQLNTEAFF
TRBJ1-1	TRBV11-2	.	.	TGTGCCAGCAGCCCAAACCGGAGGGCTGTTCTTGAAGCTTTCTTT	CASSPNRRAVLEAFF
TRBJ2-1	TRBV20-1	.	.	TGCAGTGCTAGCAATAATGAGCAGTTCTTC	CSASNNEQFF
TRBJ1-2	TRBV27	.	.	TGTGCCAGCAGTCCCCTGGACAGAACTAACTATGGCTACACCTTC	CASSPLDRTNYGYTF
TRBJ2-3	TRBV29-1	TRBD2	.	TGCAGCGTCACACCGCGGACTAGCGGGAGTACAGATACGCAGTATTTT	CSVTPRTSGSTDTQYF
TRBJ2-2	TRBV30	.	.	TGTGCCTGGATGCGAACGCCCGGGGAGCTGTTTTTT	CAWMRTPGELFF
TRBJ2-1	TRBV9	TRBD2	once	TGTGCCAGCAGCGAGACTAGCGGGAGCTATGTTGAGCAGTTCTTC	CASSETSGSYVEQFF
TRBJ1-2	TRBV19	.	few	TGTGCCAGTAGTAAGGGGGTAGCTAACTATGGCTACACCTTC	CASSKGVANYGYTF
TRBJ1-2	TRBV23-1	TRBD1	.	TGCGCCAGCAGTCACTCGAAAATCACGGGACAGGGGGCCCAAACAACCTATGGCTACACCTTC	CASSHSKITGQGAQTTYGYTF
TRBJ2-1	TRBV5-4	.	.	TGTGCCAGCAGGGAAGGAGCGACCGGTGAGCAGTTCTTC	CASREGATGEQFF
TRBJ1-5	TRBV18	.	few	TGTGCCAGCTCACCAGCCGGGGGTACTCAGCCCCAGCATTTT	CASSPAGGTQPQHF
TRBJ2-5	TRBV6-5	.	.	TGTGCCAGCAGTAGAGGGACACCGACTCAAGAGACCCAGTACTTC	CASSRGTPTQETQYF
TRBJ2-3	TRBV7-2	.	.	TGTGCCAGCAGCTTTCACAGGGGGGGAGCAGATACGCAGTATTTT	CASSFHRGGADTQYF
TRBJ2-7	TRBV27	.	once	TGTGCCAGCAGTTTATTAGGCAGGGACTACGAGCAGTACTTC	CASSLLGRDYEQYF
TRBJ2-7	TRBV25-1	TRBD1	.	TGTGCCAGCAGCGGGCAGGGGGCCTACGAGCAGTACTTC	CASSGQGAYEQYF
TRBJ2-4	TRBV11-2	.	.	TGTGCCAGCAGGGGAGCATCAGGCATTCAGTACTTC	CASRGASGIQYF
TRBJ2-3	TRBV28	.	.	TGTGCCAGCAGTCAACACAGAGGGGACACAGATACGCAGTATTTT	CASSQHRGDTDTQYF
TRBJ2-1	TRBV5-1	.	.	TGCGCCAGCAGCTCCGGGACATCCTTCAATGAGCAGTTCTTC	CASSSGTSFNEQFF
TRBJ1-3	TRBV19	.	.	TGTGCCAGTAGTCCATCGACGGTCCTAGGAGGAAACACCATATATTTT	CASSPSTVLGGNTIYF
TRBJ2-3	TRBV27	TRBD2	few	TGTGCCAGCAGCCGGGTAGCGGGAGGGCCGTATACGCAGTATTTT	CASSRVAGGPYTQYF
TRBJ1-5	TRBV30	TRBD1	few	TGTGCCTGGAGTAAAGGACAGGAAGGTCAGCCCCAGCATTTT	CAWSKGQEGQPQHF
TRBJ1-5	TRBV28	.	.	TGTGCCAGCAGCCGACCCGGGGGGGGAGATCAGCCCCAGCATTTT	CASSRPGGGDQPQHF